The clone carrying this T cell receptor (beta chain) was counted at least ten times. Its target is unknown. The unsorted libraries originated from 2 million PBMCs kept at -80 C. Germline V lookup: CDR1 SGHDN, CDR2 FVKESK. V trimming: 2 bases; J trimming: 4 bases; junction bases outside the gene matches: 7. The CDR3 sequence is 16 residues long. This sample stems from a study of neurological immune-mediated disorders. Study-level information: Secondary progressive cases numbered 3 among the roughly 35 multiple sclerosis patients, while the other 31 were relapsing-remitting. Findings of the study overall: There were no CDR3 amino acid sequences shared by expanded clones across subjects, a result suggesting private repertoires in all groups.

Synthesis of cDNA was accomplished via 5'RACE employing 10-nucleotide random UMIs. Using its own MiXCR run on the 5' RACE reads, TCRdb lists one record per CDR3 protein. Of roughly 100,000 distinct CDR3 sequences in the sample, approximately 4% were seen once. The J gene is TRBJ2-2, the V gene TRBV14, with 7 bases aligning to TRBD1. This receptor was taken from a woman aged 45-59 years with multiple sclerosis. Sequencing used PBMCs. CDR3 nucleotide sequence: TGTGCCAGCAGCCAAACCCCGGGACAGTTCACCGGGGAGCTGTTTTTT. This sequence encodes CASSQTPGQFTGELFF.